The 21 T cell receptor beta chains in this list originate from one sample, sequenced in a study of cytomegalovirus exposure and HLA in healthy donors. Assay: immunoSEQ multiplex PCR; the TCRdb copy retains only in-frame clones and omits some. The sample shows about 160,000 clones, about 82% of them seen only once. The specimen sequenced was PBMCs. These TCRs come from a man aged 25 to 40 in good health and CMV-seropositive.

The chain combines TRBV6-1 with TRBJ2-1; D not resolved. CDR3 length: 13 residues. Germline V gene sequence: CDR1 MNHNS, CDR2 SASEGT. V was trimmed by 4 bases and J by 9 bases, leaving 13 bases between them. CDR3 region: CASSVLHSSEQFF. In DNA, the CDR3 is TGTGCCAGCAGTGTGCTGCATAGCAGTGAGCAGTTCTTC.

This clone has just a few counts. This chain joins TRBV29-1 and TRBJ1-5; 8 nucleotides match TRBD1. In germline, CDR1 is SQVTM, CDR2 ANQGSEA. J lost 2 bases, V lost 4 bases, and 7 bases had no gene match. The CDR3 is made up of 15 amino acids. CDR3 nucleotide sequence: TGCAGCGTTGCTACCGGGACAGGCGGCAATCAGCCCCAGCATTTT. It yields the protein CSVATGTGGNQPQHF.

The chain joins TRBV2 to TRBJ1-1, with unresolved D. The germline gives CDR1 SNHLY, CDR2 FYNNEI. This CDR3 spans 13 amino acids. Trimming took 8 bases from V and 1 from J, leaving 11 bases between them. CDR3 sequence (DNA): TGTGCCAGCTACCGGGAGGGGAACACTGAAGCTTTCTTT. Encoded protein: CASYREGNTEAFF.

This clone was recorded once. Here the CDR3 reads CASSYSTGIRHPPLHF. In DNA form, the CDR3 reads TGTGCCAGCAGTTACTCGACAGGGATAAGGCATCCTCCCCTCCACTTT. This chain connects TRBV6-5 to TRBJ1-6; 7 bases are a match to TRBD1. With V trimmed by 0 bases and J by 13 bases, 12 bases remained unmatched. This CDR3 has 16 residues. Germline lookup yields CDR1 MNHEY and CDR2 SVGAGI.

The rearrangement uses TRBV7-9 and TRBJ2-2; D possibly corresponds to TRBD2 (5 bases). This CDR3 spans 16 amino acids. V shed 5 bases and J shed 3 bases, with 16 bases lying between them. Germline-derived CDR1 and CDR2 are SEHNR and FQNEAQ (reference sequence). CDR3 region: CASSPGSMTDTGELFF. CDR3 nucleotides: TGTGCCAGCAGCCCGGGAAGTATGACGGACACCGGGGAGCTGTTTTTT.

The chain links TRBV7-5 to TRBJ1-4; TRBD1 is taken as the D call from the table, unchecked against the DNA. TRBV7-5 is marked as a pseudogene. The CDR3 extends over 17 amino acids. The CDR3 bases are TGTGCCAGAAGCTTAGTAACAGGGGAGGCTACTAATGAAAAACTGTTTTTT. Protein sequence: CARSLVTGEATNEKLFF.

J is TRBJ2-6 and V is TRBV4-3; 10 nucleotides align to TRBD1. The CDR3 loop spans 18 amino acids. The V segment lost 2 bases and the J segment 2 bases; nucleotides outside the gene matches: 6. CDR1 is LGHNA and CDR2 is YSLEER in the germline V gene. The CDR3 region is CASSQNRQGATGANVLTF. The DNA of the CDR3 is TGCGCCAGCAGCCAAAACCGACAGGGGGCGACTGGGGCCAACGTCCTGACTTTC.

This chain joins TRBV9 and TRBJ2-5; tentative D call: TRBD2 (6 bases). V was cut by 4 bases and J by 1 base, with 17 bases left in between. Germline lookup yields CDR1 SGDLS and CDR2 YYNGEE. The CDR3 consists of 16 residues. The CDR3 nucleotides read TGTGCCAGCAGCCCCTCGCCGGGGGTGACCCAAGAGACCCAGTACTTC. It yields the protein CASSPSPGVTQETQYF.

The CDR3 bases are TGTGCCAGCAGCCGTTACACAGGGGACAATTCACCCCTCCACTTT. Protein: CASSRYTGDNSPLHF. This chain uses TRBV2 with TRBJ1-6; TRBD1 matches 7 bases. Germline V gene lookup returns CDR1 SNHLY and CDR2 FYNNEI. This CDR3 region has 15 residues. J lost 7 bases, V lost 6 bases, and 9 bases had no gene match.

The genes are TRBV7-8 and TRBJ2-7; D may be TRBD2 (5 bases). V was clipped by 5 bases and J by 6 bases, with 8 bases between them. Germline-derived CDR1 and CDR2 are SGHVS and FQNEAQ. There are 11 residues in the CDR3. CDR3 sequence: CASSRGIEQYF. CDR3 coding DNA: TGTGCCAGCAGCAGAGGGATCGAGCAGTACTTC.

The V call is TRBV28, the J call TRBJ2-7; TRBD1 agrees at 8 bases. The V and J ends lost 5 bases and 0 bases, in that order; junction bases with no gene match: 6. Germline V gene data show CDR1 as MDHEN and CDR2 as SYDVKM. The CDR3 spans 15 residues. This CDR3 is CASSMTGTGSYEQYF. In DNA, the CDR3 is TGTGCCAGCAGTATGACAGGGACAGGCTCCTACGAGCAGTACTTC.

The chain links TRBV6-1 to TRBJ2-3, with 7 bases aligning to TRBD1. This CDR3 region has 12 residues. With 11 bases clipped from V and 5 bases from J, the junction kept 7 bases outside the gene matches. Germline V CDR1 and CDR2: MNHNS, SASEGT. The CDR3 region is CAGRQGRDTQYF. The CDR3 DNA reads TGTGCCGGGCGACAGGGCAGAGATACGCAGTATTTT.

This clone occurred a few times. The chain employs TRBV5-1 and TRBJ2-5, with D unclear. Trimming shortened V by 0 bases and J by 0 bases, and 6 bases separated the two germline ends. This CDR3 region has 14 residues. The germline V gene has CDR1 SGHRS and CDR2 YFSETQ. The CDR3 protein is CASSLDPNQETQYF. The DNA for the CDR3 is TGCGCCAGCAGCTTGGATCCCAACCAAGAGACCCAGTACTTC.

CDR3 amino acids: CAWTTWAGGIGSDTEAFF. The CDR3, as DNA: TGTGCCTGGACCACCTGGGCAGGGGGTATTGGGTCGGACACTGAAGCTTTCTTT. The chain employs TRBV30 and TRBJ1-1; 7 bases are a match to TRBD1. With 4 bases clipped from V and 3 bases from J, the junction kept 20 bases outside the gene matches. This CDR3 has 18 amino acids. CDR1 and CDR2 from the germline V gene are GTSNPN and SVGIG (reference sequence).

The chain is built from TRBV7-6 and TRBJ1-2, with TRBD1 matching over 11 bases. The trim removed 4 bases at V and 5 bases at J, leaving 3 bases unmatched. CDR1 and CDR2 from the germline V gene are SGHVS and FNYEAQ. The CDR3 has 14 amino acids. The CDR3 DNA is TGTGCCAGCAGCTCCGGACAGGGGGCATATGGCTACACCTTC. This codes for CASSSGQGAYGYTF.

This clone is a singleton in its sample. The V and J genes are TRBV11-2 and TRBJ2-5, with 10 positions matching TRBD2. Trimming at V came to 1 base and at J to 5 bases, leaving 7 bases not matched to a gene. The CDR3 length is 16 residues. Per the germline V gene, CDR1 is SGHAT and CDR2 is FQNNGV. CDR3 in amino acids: CASSLGSGGPQETQYF. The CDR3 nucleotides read TGTGCCAGCAGCTTAGGTAGCGGGGGGCCCCAGGAGACCCAGTACTTC.

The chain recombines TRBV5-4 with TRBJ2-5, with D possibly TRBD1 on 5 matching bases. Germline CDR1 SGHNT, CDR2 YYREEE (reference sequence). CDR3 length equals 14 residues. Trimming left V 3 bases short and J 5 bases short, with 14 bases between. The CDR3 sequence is CASSWAGQRETQYF. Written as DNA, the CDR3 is TGTGCCAGCAGCTGGGCAGGGCAGAGGGAGACCCAGTACTTC.

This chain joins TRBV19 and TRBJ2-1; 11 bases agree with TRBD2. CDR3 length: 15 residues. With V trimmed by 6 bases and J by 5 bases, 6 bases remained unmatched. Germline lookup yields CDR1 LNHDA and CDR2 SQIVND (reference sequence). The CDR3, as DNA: TGTGCCAGTAGCGCTAGCGGGGGGTCGAACAATGAGCAGTTCTTC. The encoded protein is CASSASGGSNNEQFF.

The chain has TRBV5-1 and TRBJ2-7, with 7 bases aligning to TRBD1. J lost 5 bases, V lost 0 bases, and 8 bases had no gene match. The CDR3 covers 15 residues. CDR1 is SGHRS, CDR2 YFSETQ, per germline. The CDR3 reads CASSLAVGGGHEQYF. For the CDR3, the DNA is TGCGCCAGCAGCTTGGCCGTAGGGGGCGGCCACGAGCAGTACTTC.

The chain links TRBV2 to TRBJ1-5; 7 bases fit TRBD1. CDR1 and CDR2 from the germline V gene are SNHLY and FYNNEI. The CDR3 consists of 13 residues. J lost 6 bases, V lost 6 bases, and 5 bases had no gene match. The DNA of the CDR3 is TGTGCCAGCAGCCGACAGGGCGGTCAGCCCCAGCATTTT. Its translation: CASSRQGGQPQHF.

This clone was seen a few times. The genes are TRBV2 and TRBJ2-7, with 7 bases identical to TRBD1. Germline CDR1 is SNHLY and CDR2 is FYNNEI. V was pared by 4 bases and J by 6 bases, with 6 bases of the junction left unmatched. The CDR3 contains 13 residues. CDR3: CASSASQGSEQYF. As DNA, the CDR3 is TGTGCCAGCAGTGCATCACAGGGGAGCGAGCAGTACTTC.